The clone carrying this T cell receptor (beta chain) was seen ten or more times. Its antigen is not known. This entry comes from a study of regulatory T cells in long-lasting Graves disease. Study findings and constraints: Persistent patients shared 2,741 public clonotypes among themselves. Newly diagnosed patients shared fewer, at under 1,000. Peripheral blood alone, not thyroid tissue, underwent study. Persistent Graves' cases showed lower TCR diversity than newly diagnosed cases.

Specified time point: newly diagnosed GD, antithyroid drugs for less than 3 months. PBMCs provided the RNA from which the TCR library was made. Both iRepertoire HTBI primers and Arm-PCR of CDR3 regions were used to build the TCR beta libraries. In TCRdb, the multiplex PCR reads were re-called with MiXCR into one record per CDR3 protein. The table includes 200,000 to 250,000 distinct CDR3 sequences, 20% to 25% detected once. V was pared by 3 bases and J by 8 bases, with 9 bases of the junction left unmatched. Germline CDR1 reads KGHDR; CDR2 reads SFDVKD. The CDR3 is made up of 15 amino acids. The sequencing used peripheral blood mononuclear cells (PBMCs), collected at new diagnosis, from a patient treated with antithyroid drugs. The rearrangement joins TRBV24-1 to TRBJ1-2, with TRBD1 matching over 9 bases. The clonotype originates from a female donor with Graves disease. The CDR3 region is CATSDHRDRESGYTF. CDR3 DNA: TGTGCCACCAGTGATCACCGGGACAGGGAATCCGGCTACACCTTC.